The TCR beta chain under discussion was sequenced for a study of T and B cells in COVID-19 patients. This CDR3 spans 14 amino acids. Per the germline V gene, CDR1 is SEHNR and CDR2 is FQNEAQ (reference sequence). Trimming at V came to 4 bases and at J to 6 bases, leaving 5 bases not matched to a gene. BIOMED2 TRB-A/B primer pools were used in multiplex TRB PCR. TCRdb processed the multiplex PCR reads anew with MiXCR; each CDR3 protein has one entry. The sample gives over 9,500 distinct CDR3 sequences, 30% of which show up once; 25% to 35% is in the top ten. Blood genomic DNA input for TRB amplification was about 250-550 ng.

Sequences were obtained from blood. The sequence was collected from a human donor who had recovered from COVID-19. The chain employs TRBV7-9 and TRBJ2-7; 11 bases agree with TRBD2. CDR3 sequence reads: CASSYTSGSAEQYF. The CDR3 nucleotides read TGTGCCAGCAGCTATACTAGCGGGAGTGCCGAGCAGTACTTC.